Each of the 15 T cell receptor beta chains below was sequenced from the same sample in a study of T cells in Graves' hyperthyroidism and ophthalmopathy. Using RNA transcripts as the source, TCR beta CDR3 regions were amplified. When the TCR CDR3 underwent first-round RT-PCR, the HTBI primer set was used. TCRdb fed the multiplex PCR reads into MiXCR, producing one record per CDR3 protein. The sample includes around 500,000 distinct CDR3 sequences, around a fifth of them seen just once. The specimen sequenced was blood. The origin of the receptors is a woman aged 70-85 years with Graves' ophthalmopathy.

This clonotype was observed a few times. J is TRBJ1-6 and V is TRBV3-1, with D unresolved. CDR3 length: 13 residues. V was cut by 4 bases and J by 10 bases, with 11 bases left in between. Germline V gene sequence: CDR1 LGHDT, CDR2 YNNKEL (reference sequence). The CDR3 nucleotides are TGTGCCAGCAGCCCCCCCCCGGGGTCACCCCTCCACTTT. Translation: CASSPPPGSPLHF.

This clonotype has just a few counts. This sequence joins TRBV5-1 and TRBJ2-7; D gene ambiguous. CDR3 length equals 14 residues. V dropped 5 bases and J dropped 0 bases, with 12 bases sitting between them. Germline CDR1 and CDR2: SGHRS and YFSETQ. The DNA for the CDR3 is TGCGCCAGCAGGAAGGTTGGAAGCTCCTACGAGCAGTACTTC. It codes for CASRKVGSSYEQYF.

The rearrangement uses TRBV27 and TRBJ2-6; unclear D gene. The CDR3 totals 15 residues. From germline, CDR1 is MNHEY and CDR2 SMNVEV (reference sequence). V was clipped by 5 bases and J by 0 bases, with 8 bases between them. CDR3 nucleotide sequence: TGTGCCAGCAGTAGGGCCGACTCTGGGGCCAACGTCCTGACTTTC. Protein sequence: CASSRADSGANVLTF.

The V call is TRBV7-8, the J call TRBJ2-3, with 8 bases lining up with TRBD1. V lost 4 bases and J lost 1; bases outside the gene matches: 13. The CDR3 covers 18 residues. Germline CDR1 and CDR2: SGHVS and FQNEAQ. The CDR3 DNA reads TGTGCCAGCAGCTCACCTCGACTCAGGGGGCTTGGCACAGATACGCAGTATTTT. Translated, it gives CASSSPRLRGLGTDTQYF.

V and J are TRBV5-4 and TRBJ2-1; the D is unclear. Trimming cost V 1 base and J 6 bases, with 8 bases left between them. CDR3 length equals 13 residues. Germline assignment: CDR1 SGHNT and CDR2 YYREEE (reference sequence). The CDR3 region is CASSLHWVNEQFF. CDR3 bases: TGTGCCAGCAGCTTGCATTGGGTCAATGAGCAGTTCTTC.

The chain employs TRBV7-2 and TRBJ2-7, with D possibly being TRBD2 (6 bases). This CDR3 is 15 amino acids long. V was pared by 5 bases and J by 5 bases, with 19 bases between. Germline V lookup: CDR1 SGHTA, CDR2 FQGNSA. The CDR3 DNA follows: TGTGCCAGCAGCCCTCGCCCAGGGACTTCTCACGAGCAGTACTTC. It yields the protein CASSPRPGTSHEQYF.

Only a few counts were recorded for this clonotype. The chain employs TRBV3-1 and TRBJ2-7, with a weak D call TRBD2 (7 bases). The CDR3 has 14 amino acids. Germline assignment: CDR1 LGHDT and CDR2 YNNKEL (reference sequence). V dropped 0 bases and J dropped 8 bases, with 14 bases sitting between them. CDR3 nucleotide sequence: TGTGCCAGCAGCCAAGATTTTGGGGGGGGCCAGCAGTACTTC. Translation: CASSQDFGGGQQYF.

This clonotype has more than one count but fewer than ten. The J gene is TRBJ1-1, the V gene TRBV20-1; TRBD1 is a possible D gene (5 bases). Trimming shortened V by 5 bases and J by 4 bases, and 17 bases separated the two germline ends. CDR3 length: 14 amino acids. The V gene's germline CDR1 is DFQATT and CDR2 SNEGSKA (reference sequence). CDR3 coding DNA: TGCAGTGCTCTCCGGGGGGGGGTTGGCACTGAAGCTTTCTTT. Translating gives CSALRGGVGTEAFF.

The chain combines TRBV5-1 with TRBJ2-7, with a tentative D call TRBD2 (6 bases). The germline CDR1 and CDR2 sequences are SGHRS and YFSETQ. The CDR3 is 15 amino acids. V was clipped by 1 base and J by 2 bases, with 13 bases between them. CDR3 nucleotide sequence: TGCGCCAGCAGCTTGTGGGGACTCGAGACCTACGAGCAGTACTTC. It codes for CASSLWGLETYEQYF.

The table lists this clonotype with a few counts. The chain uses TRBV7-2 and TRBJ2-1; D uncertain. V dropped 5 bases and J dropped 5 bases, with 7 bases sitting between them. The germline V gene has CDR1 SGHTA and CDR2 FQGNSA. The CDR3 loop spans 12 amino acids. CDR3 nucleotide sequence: TGTGCCAGCAGCAGAATGGACAATGAGCAGTTCTTC. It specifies CASSRMDNEQFF.

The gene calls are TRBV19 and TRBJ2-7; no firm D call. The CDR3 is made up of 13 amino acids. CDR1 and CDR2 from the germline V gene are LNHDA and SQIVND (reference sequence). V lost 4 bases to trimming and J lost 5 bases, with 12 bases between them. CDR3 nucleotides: TGTGCCAGTAGTAGATACCAAGGCCACGAGCAGTACTTC. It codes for CASSRYQGHEQYF.

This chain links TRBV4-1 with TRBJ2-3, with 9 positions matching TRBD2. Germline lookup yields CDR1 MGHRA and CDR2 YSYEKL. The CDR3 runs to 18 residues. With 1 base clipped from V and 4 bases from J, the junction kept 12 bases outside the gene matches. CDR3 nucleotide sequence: TGCGCCAGCAGCCAAGTTGGGACTAGCAGGTTCCCGCCAGATACGCAGTATTTT. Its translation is CASSQVGTSRFPPDTQYF.

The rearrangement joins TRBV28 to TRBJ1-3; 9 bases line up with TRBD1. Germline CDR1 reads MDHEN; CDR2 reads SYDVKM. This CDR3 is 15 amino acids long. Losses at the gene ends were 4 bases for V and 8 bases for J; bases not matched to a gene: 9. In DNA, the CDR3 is TGTGCCAGCAGTTCACAAACAGGGGGCAGAGACACCATATATTTT. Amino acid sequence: CASSSQTGGRDTIYF. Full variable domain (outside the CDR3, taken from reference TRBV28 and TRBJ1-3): DVKVTQSSRYLVKRTGEKVFLECVQDMDHENMFWYRQDPGLGLRLIYFSYDVKMKEKGDIPEGYSVSREKKERFSLILESASTNQTSMYLCASSSQTGGRDTIYFGEGSWLTVV.

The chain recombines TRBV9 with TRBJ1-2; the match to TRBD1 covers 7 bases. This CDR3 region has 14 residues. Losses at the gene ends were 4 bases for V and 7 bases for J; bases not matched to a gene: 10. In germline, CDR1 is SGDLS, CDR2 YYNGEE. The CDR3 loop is CASSSATGRGGYTF. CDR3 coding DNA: TGTGCCAGCAGCTCGGCGACAGGGCGGGGTGGCTACACCTTC.

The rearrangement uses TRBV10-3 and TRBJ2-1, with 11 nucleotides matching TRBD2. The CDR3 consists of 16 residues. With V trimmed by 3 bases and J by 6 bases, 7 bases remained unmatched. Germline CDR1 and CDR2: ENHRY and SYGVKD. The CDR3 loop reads CAISDLAGGSVNEQFF. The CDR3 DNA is TGTGCCATCAGTGATTTAGCGGGAGGGTCCGTCAATGAGCAGTTCTTC.